This T cell receptor (beta chain) was sequenced for a study of T cells after yellow fever vaccination. Whole-study results and caveats: Detected again after the booster were most primary-vaccination clones, at 96% CD4 and 70% to 90% CD8. Contaminants from the bulk population, in the form of abundant clonotypes, could be found in FACS-sorted repertoires.

In the case of this clonotype: Its antigen is undetermined.

Germline lookup yields CDR1 MDHEN and CDR2 SYDVKM. The CDR3 has 14 amino acids. The V gene lost 7 bases and the J gene lost 0 bases, with 11 bases spanning the gap. MiXCR, applied by TCRdb to the 5' RACE reads, yields one record per CDR3 protein. The sample carries 300,000 or so distinct CDR3 sequences, about 6.6% recorded once. The source material was PBMCs, sampled about 41 days after the first yellow fever vaccination. The TCR originated in a man between 18 and 35 years old who received the YFV17D yellow fever vaccine. The chain carries TRBV28 and TRBJ2-3; D gene ambiguous. CDR3 loop: CASTGPPSTDTQYF. CDR3 DNA sequence: TGTGCCAGCACTGGTCCTCCTAGCACAGATACGCAGTATTTT.